The 31 T cell receptor beta chains presented below share a single source sample, sequenced in a study of blood T cell repertoires in COVID-19. Sequencing was performed with immunoSEQ multiplex PCR; in TCRdb, only in-frame clones are kept and a portion is missing. The data hold hundreds of thousands of clones, with roughly nine tenths observed a single time. The sample taken for sequencing was peripheral blood. The receptors derive from a woman aged 30 to 39 with COVID-19, enrolled during active disease.

The genes are TRBV7-8 and TRBJ2-7; 13 bases line up with TRBD2. Germline loops: CDR1 SGHVS, CDR2 FQNEAQ. Trimming cost V 3 bases and J 0 bases; bases outside gene matches: 2. This CDR3 has 16 residues. Written as DNA, the CDR3 is TGTGCCAGCAGCTTCACTAGCGGGGGGGCCTCCTACGAGCAGTACTTC. It yields the protein CASSFTSGGASYEQYF.

V and J are TRBV6-5 and TRBJ2-7, with 7 bases lining up with TRBD2. The CDR3 loop spans 15 amino acids. Trimming cost V 2 bases and J 3 bases; bases outside gene matches: 7. Germline lookup yields CDR1 MNHEY and CDR2 SVGAGI. The CDR3 reads CASSYGAREVYEQYV. The CDR3 nucleotides are TGTGCCAGCAGTTACGGCGCTCGGGAGGTCTACGAGCAGTACGTC.

The chain links TRBV5-5 to TRBJ1-1; no clear D. With 6 bases removed from V and 6 bases from J, the gap between germline ends came to 18 bases. The V gene's germline CDR1 is SGHKS and CDR2 YYEKEE (reference sequence). This CDR3 has 14 amino acids. CDR3: CASIVKPGIPEAFF. The DNA of the CDR3 is TGTGCCAGCATCGTAAAACCAGGCATTCCTGAAGCTTTCTTT.

This clone was detected only once. The chain couples TRBV6-5 to TRBJ2-2; 11 bases agree with TRBD2. CDR1 MNHEY and CDR2 SVGAGI come from the germline V gene. Trimming at V came to 6 bases and at J to 0 bases, leaving 0 bases not matched to a gene. The CDR3 sequence is 15 residues long. Here the CDR3 DNA reads TGTGCCAGCAGACTAGCGGGGGCGAACACCGGGGAGCTGTTTTTT. Translated, it gives CASRLAGANTGELFF.

CDR3 bases: TGTGCCAGCAGCTCCAGACTCCCGAGCTCTGGAAACACCATATATTTT. Its translation is CASSSRLPSSGNTIYF. This chain uses TRBV5-4 with TRBJ1-3, with no clear D. Germline values: CDR1 SGHNT, CDR2 YYREEE (reference sequence). With 3 bases removed from V and 0 bases from J, the gap between germline ends came to 13 bases. This CDR3 contains 16 residues.

The chain employs TRBV4-1 and TRBJ1-1; TRBD1 aligns across 8 bases. CDR1 MGHRA and CDR2 YSYEKL come from the germline V gene. The CDR3 has 15 residues. Losses at the gene ends were 3 bases for V and 3 bases for J; bases not matched to a gene: 6. CDR3: CASSHPQGAYTEAFF. For the CDR3, the DNA is TGCGCCAGCAGCCACCCCCAGGGGGCCTACACTGAAGCTTTCTTT.

This clone occurred once. V and J are TRBV18 and TRBJ2-7, with D perhaps matching TRBD2 (6 bases). The CDR3 is 13 amino acids. The V and J ends lost 6 bases and 6 bases respectively, with 15 bases between them. Germline V gene sequence: CDR1 KGHSH, CDR2 LQKENI. The CDR3 DNA sequence: TGTGCCAGCTCGCCAAGTGCCGGGGGCGAGCAGTACTTC. Residues: CASSPSAGGEQYF.

The chain joins TRBV3-1 (or the pseudogene TRBV3-2) to TRBJ1-2; D is uncertain. Trimming removed 1 base at V and 6 bases at J, with 12 bases between. The CDR3 length is 14 residues. Germline values: CDR1 LGHDT, CDR2 YNNKEL (reference sequence). For the CDR3, the DNA is TGTGCCAGCAGCCAAGTTGTCGGGTTCGATGGCTACACCTTC. Translated, it gives CASSQVVGFDGYTF.

The rearrangement links TRBV9 to TRBJ1-1; D is unresolved. The CDR3 totals 15 residues. Trimming stripped 0 bases from V and 1 base from J, with 10 bases between. CDR1 and CDR2 from the germline V gene are SGDLS and YYNGEE. The CDR3: CASSVVGGANTEAFF. CDR3 nucleotide sequence: TGTGCCAGCAGCGTAGTTGGCGGAGCGAACACTGAAGCTTTCTTT. The variable domain in full, with the rest retrieved from reference TRBV9 and TRBJ1-1, is DSGVTQTPKHLITATGQRVTLRCSPRSGDLSVYWYQQSLDQGLQFLIQYYNGEERAKGNILERFSAQQFPDLHSELNLSSLELGDSALYFCASSVVGGANTEAFFGQGTRLTVV.

This sequence joins TRBV5-6 and TRBJ2-1, with no clear D. Trimming removed 3 bases from V and 3 bases from J, with 10 bases in between. The germline V gene encodes CDR1 SGHDT and CDR2 YYEEEE. CDR3 length equals 14 residues. The CDR3 nucleotides are TGTGCCAGCAGCTATGGCGGTAACTACAATGAGCAGTTCTTC. Encoded protein: CASSYGGNYNEQFF.

The CDR3 loop is CASSRTGSEAFF. The CDR3 DNA is TGTGCCAGCAGTCGGACAGGGAGTGAAGCTTTCTTT. This sequence joins TRBV27 and TRBJ1-1, with 8 positions matching TRBD1. The germline gives CDR1 MNHEY, CDR2 SMNVEV (reference sequence). J gave up 7 bases and V 5 bases, and 3 bases lay outside the gene matches. The CDR3 has 12 residues.

CDR3 sequence (DNA): TGTGCCAGCAGCTACAGCGGAATACTTAACAATGAGCAGTTCTTC. This gives the protein CASSYSGILNNEQFF. The chain joins TRBV7-2 to TRBJ2-1, with D possibly matching TRBD2 (5 bases). The CDR3 length is 15 residues. Germline-derived CDR1 and CDR2 are SGHTA and FQGNSA. Trimming took 4 bases from V and 5 from J, leaving 15 bases between them.

This clone was recorded only once. The CDR3 spells CASSALSAGTDTQYF. The CDR3 nucleotides read TGTGCCAGCAGCGCACTTAGCGCTGGGACAGATACGCAGTATTTT. J is TRBJ2-3 and V is TRBV7-3; possible D gene TRBD2, 5 bases. V was clipped by 5 bases and J by 3 bases, with 15 bases between them. From germline, CDR1 is SGHTA and CDR2 FQGTGA. CDR3 length: 15 residues.

This clone was recorded many times. V usage is TRBV4-1 and J usage is TRBJ2-1; D is possibly TRBD2 (6 bases). The CDR3 length is 16 residues. Per the germline V gene, CDR1 is MGHRA and CDR2 is YSYEKL. The V gene lost 3 bases and the J gene lost 2 bases, with 14 bases spanning the gap. DNA for the CDR3: TGCGCCAGCAGCCACTTCGTTACGGGGGCCTACAATGAGCAGTTCTTC. Protein: CASSHFVTGAYNEQFF.

The rearrangement uses TRBV14 and TRBJ2-5; D is perhaps TRBD1 (6 bases). The germline CDR1 and CDR2 sequences are SGHDN and FVKESK. The V end was cut by 4 bases, the J end by 4 bases, with 13 bases between. The CDR3 has 14 amino acids. The CDR3 here is CASSPIGGTETQYF. CDR3 sequence (DNA): TGTGCCAGCAGCCCTATTGGGGGCACAGAGACCCAGTACTTC.

The rearrangement uses TRBV6-2 or TRBV6-3 and TRBJ1-4; 7 positions match TRBD1. Trimming took 5 bases from V and 3 from J; bases not matched to a gene: 3. The germline V gene has CDR1 MNHEY and CDR2 SVGEGT. CDR3 size: 14 residues. The CDR3 spells CASSPGTANEKLFF. The DNA for the CDR3 is TGTGCCAGCAGTCCCGGGACAGCTAATGAAAAACTGTTTTTT.

V gene TRBV7-8 combines with J gene TRBJ1-3; D unresolved. Per the germline V gene, CDR1 is SGHVS and CDR2 is FQNEAQ. This CDR3 has 14 amino acids. V was pared by 5 bases and J by 3 bases, with 11 bases between. The CDR3 is CASSRRVFGNTIYF. The CDR3 DNA reads TGTGCCAGCAGCCGGAGGGTCTTTGGAAACACCATATATTTT.

The chain links TRBV9 to TRBJ1-2, with D possibly matching TRBD1 (5 bases). In germline, CDR1 is SGDLS, CDR2 YYNGEE. CDR3 length equals 14 residues. V lost 2 bases to trimming and J lost 2 bases, with 10 bases between them. This CDR3 reads CASSVLGGNYGYTF. CDR3 DNA: TGTGCCAGCAGCGTCCTCGGGGGAAACTATGGCTACACCTTC.

CDR3 sequence: CASSLEFRRNNEQFF. The CDR3 DNA reads TGTGCCAGCAGCTTAGAATTTAGGCGGAACAATGAGCAGTTCTTC. The V and J genes are TRBV7-2 and TRBJ2-1; D is unclear. This CDR3 is built from 15 residues. Looked up from germline, CDR1 is SGHTA and CDR2 is FQGNSA. The V end lost 1 base, the J end lost 5 bases, and 12 bases lay between the germline ends.

The chain couples TRBV5-4 to TRBJ1-4, with D tentatively TRBD1 (6 bases). This CDR3 comprises 15 residues. Germline V CDR1 and CDR2: SGHNT, YYREEE (reference sequence). Trimming removed 0 bases from V and 6 bases from J, with 12 bases in between. The CDR3 bases are TGTGCCAGCAGCTTGGCCGGACAGAGCGATGAAAAACTGTTTTTT. This translates into CASSLAGQSDEKLFF.

The V gene is TRBV23-1, the J gene TRBJ1-2; possible D gene TRBD1, 5 bases. TRBV23-1 qualifies as an ORF whose function is uncertain. This CDR3 is 17 amino acids long. V gave up 0 bases and J gave up 5 bases, with 19 bases separating them. CDR3 sequence reads: CASSQSFRADSVYGYTF. Here the CDR3 DNA reads TGCGCCAGCAGTCAATCCTTTCGAGCCGACAGCGTTTATGGCTACACCTTC.

This clone occurred once. The rearrangement links TRBV21-1 to TRBJ2-1; the listed D gene, TRBD1, was not tested against the DNA. TRBV21-1 is shown as a pseudogene. The length of the CDR3 is 17 residues. The CDR3 sequence: CASSKAGGQAYYNEQFF. CDR3 sequence (DNA): TGTGCCAGCAGCAAAGCGGGTGGGCAGGCATACTACAATGAGCAGTTCTTC.

This clone was counted only a few times. Different DNA sequences within this sample yield the same CDR3. The chain joins TRBV5-1 to TRBJ1-3; no firm D call. The CDR3 contains 15 residues. Germline V gives CDR1 SGHRS, CDR2 YFSETQ. Deletions cut 0 bases from V and 1 base from J, with 8 bases between. CDR3 residues: CASSLGPGSGNTIYF. The CDR3 DNA sequence: TGCGCCAGCAGCTTGGGACCGGGTTCTGGAAACACCATATATTTT.

The V call is TRBV6-5, the J call TRBJ2-5; D may be TRBD1 (6 bases). From germline, CDR1 is MNHEY and CDR2 SVGAGI. CDR3 length: 13 amino acids. Deletions cut 11 bases from V and 4 bases from J, with 17 bases between. The CDR3 nucleotides read TGTGCCGGCCATACAGGGAGTGGAGAGACCCAGTACTTC. As protein: CAGHTGSGETQYF.

This clone was picked up many times. The chain uses TRBV19 and TRBJ1-5; no definite D call. The CDR3 length is 12 residues. V shed 6 bases and J shed 0 bases, with 3 bases lying between them. Germline CDR1 and CDR2: LNHDA and SQIVND (reference sequence). The CDR3 bases are TGTGCCAGTAGGAGTAGCAATCAGCCCCAGCATTTT. Its protein is CASRSSNQPQHF.

V is TRBV9 and J is TRBJ2-1, with TRBD2 matching 11 bases. Looked up from germline, CDR1 is SGDLS and CDR2 is YYNGEE. Trimming took 2 bases from V and 4 from J; bases not matched to a gene: 2. The CDR3 is made up of 15 amino acids. The CDR3 nucleotides are TGTGCCAGCAGCGTTAGCGGGGGGGAGTACAATGAGCAGTTCTTC. This codes for CASSVSGGEYNEQFF.

The chain couples TRBV19 to TRBJ1-5, with D possibly TRBD1 on 6 matching bases. CDR1 and CDR2 from the germline V gene are LNHDA and SQIVND (reference sequence). The CDR3 contains 14 residues. Between the trimmed V and J ends, which lost 6 bases and 8 bases, there was a span of 17 bases. The DNA of the CDR3 is TGTGCCAGTAGCCTGGGGGGGGGCTTGGAGCCCCAGCATTTT. As protein: CASSLGGGLEPQHF.

The CDR3 nucleotides read TGCGCCAGCAGTGAGGCAGTCTCTGAAGCTTTCTTT. This translates into CASSEAVSEAFF. The chain uses TRBV10-2 and TRBJ1-1; D remains ambiguous. The CDR3 contains 12 residues. The V gene's germline CDR1 is WSHSY and CDR2 SAAADI. V was clipped by 2 bases and J by 6 bases, with 7 bases between them.

The CDR3 DNA follows: TGTGCCAGCCTTGACAAGACAAATGGCTACACCTTC. Translating gives CASLDKTNGYTF. This chain links TRBV7-9 with TRBJ1-2; D call uncertain. Trimming shortened V by 8 bases and J by 6 bases, and 13 bases separated the two germline ends. The CDR3 is 12 amino acids. The germline CDR1 and CDR2 sequences are SEHNR and FQNEAQ (reference sequence).

This sequence joins TRBV7-8 and TRBJ2-1, with 8 bases aligning to TRBD2. With 4 bases clipped from V and 8 bases from J, the junction kept 16 bases outside the gene matches. Germline loops: CDR1 SGHVS, CDR2 FQNEAQ. The CDR3 runs 17 residues. This CDR3 is CASSYRRPGGAHDEQFF. The DNA of the CDR3 is TGTGCCAGCAGCTACCGGCGGCCGGGGGGGGCCCACGATGAGCAGTTCTTC.

The CDR3 DNA is TGTGCCAGCAGCTTGGGACGGGTTTCTGGGGCCAACGTCCTGACTTTC. Translated, it gives CASSLGRVSGANVLTF. The J gene is TRBJ2-6, the V gene TRBV5-4; D not certain. CDR3 length: 16 amino acids. Trimming pared 0 bases from V and 1 base from J, leaving 8 bases between. CDR1 SGHNT and CDR2 YYREEE come from the germline V gene (reference sequence). Filled out from reference TRBV5-4 and TRBJ2-6, the complete variable domain reads ETGVTQSPTHLIKTRGQQVTLRCSSQSGHNTVSWYQQALGQGPQFIFQYYREEENGRGNFPPRFSGLQFPNYSSELNVNALELDDSALYLCASSLGRVSGANVLTFGAGSRLTVL.